This TCR beta chain came from a study of T cells in women clearing cervical HPV infection. As regards this clone: Its matching antigen is unknown. From the germline J gene comes the end of the CDR3, since the read stops 3 residues before it.

The trim removed 4 bases at V and 7 bases at J, leaving 6 bases unmatched. The CDR3 loop spans 14 amino acids. The germline V gene has CDR1 SGHRS and CDR2 YFSETQ. The study's findings and limits: CIN3+ cases had significantly higher TCR repertoire richness than controls, but evenness did not differ.

This table comes from immunoSEQ multiplex PCR, and its TCRdb copy is limited to in-frame clones, with some not included. The sample's table shows 30,000 to 35,000 clones. The source of this sequence is a woman aged 18 to 75 with a cervical HPV16 infection that either progressed to CIN3+ or cleared (not recorded which). The V and J genes are TRBV5-1 and TRBJ1-4; TRBD1 matches at 8 bases. The sample was blood buffy coat. This CDR3 is CASSRGQGSEKLFF. CDR3 DNA, as far as it was read: TGCGCCAGCAGCCGTGGACAGGGTAGTGAAAAA.